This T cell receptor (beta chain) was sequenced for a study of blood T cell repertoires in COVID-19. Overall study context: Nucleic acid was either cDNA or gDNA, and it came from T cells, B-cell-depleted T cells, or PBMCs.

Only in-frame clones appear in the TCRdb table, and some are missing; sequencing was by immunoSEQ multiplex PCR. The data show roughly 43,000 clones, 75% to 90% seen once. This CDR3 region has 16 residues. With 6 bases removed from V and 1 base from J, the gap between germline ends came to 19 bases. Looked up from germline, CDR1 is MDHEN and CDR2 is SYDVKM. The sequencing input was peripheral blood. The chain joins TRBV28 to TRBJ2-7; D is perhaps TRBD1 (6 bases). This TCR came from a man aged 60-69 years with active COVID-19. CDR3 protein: CASRSRGGLNSYEQYF. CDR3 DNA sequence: TGTGCCAGCAGATCCCGAGGGGGATTAAATTCCTACGAGCAGTACTTC.